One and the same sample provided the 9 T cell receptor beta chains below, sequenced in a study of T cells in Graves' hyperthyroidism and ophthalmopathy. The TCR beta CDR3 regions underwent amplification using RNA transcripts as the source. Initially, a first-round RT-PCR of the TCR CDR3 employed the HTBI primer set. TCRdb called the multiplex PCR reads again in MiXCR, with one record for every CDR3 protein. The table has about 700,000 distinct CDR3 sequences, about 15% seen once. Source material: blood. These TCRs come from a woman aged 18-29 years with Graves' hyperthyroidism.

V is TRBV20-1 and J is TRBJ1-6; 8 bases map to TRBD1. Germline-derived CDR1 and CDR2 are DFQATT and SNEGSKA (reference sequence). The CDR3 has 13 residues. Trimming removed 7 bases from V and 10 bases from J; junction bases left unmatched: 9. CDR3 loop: CSVQGANESPLHF. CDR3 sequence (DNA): TGCAGTGTTCAGGGGGCGAACGAATCACCCCTCCACTTT.

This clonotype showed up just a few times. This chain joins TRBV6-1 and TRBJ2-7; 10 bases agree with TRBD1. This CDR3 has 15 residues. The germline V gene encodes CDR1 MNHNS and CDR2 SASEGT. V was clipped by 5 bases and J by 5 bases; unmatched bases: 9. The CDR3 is CASSRGGTGDNEQYF. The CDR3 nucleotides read TGTGCCAGCAGTCGAGGGGGGACAGGGGACAACGAGCAGTACTTC.

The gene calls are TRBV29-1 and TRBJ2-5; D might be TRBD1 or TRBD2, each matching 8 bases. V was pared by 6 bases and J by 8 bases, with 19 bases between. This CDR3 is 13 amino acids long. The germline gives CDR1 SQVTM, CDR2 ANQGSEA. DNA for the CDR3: TGCAGCGTGGCTCAGGGGGCGGGAGGTACCCAGTACTTC. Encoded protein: CSVAQGAGGTQYF.

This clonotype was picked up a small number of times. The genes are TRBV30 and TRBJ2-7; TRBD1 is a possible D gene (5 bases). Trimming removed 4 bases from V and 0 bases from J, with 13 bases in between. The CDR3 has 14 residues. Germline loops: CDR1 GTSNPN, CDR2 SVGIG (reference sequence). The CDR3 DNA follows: TGTGCCTGGAAAGCAGACAGTAGCTCCTACGAGCAGTACTTC. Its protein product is CAWKADSSSYEQYF.

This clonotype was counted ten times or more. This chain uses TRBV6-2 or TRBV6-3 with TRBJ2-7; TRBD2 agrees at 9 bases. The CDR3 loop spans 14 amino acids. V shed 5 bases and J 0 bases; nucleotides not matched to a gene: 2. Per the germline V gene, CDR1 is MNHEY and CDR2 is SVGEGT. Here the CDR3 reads CASSRTSVSYEQYF. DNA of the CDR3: TGTGCCAGCAGTCGGACTAGCGTCTCCTACGAGCAGTACTTC.

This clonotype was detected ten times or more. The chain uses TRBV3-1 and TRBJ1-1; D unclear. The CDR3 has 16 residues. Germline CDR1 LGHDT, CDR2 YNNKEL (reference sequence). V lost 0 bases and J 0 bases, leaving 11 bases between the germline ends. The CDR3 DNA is TGTGCCAGCAGCCAAGATCCTCCAGAGATGAACACTGAAGCTTTCTTT. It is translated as CASSQDPPEMNTEAFF.

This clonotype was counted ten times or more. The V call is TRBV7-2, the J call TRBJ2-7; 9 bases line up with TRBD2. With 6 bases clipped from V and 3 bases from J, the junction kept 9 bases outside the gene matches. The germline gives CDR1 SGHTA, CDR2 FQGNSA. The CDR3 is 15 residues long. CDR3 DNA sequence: TGTGCCAGCAGGCCCGGGACTAGCAGCTTCTACGAGCAGTACTTC. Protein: CASRPGTSSFYEQYF.

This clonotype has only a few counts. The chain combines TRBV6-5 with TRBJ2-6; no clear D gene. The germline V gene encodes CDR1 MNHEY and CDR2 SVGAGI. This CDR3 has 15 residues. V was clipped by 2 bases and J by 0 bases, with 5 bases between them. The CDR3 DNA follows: TGTGCCAGCAGTTACCAGAACTCTGGGGCCAACGTCCTGACTTTC. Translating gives CASSYQNSGANVLTF.

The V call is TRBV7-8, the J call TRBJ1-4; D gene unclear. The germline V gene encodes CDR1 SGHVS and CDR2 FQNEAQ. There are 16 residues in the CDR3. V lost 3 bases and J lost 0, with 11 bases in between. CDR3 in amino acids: CASSLKRVATNEKLFF. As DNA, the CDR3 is TGTGCCAGCAGCTTGAAGCGGGTAGCAACTAATGAAAAACTGTTTTTT.